A single sample is the source of the 17 T cell receptor beta chains below, sequenced in a study of blood T cell repertoires in COVID-19. Generated by immunoSEQ multiplex PCR, the TCRdb table keeps only in-frame clones and is missing some. The sample holds approximately 90,000 clones, approximately 80% seen once. The sequenced sample consisted of peripheral blood. The receptors here all came from a man between 65 and 85 years old with acute or convalescent COVID-19.

The chain is built from TRBV4-1 and TRBJ1-1; D perhaps matches TRBD1 (5 bases). Germline V gene sequence: CDR1 MGHRA, CDR2 YSYEKL. This CDR3 has 15 amino acids. V gave up 0 bases and J gave up 4 bases, with 12 bases separating them. For the CDR3, the DNA is TGCGCCAGCAGCCAAGAAGAAGGGGCGAGCACTGAAGCTTTCTTT. Protein sequence: CASSQEEGASTEAFF.

The CDR3 region has the DNA TGTGCCAGCAGTCTAGGGGGACGCTCGGTCGGGGAGCTGTTTTTT. It codes for CASSLGGRSVGELFF. The chain is built from TRBV28 and TRBJ2-2; a possible D gene is TRBD1 (6 bases). The ends were cut back, 5 bases at V and 7 bases at J, with 17 bases in the middle. This CDR3 contains 15 residues. Germline values: CDR1 MDHEN, CDR2 SYDVKM.

The J gene is TRBJ2-3, the V gene TRBV27, with 9 positions matching TRBD1. Trimming at V came to 5 bases and at J to 4 bases, leaving 4 bases not matched to a gene. This CDR3 has 14 amino acids. Germline V CDR1 and CDR2: MNHEY, SMNVEV (reference sequence). CDR3 loop: CASSRQGGPDTQYF. CDR3 sequence (DNA): TGTGCCAGCAGTCGACAGGGGGGCCCAGATACGCAGTATTTT.

The chain has TRBV28 and TRBJ1-5; D not resolved. Germline values: CDR1 MDHEN, CDR2 SYDVKM. The CDR3 is 12 amino acids. V was pared by 5 bases and J by 11 bases, with 13 bases between. CDR3 DNA sequence: TGTGCCAGCAGTCCCCCGGGGAGGGCCCAGCATTTT. Encoded protein: CASSPPGRAQHF. The entire variable domain, with the rest obtained from reference TRBV28 and TRBJ1-5, is as follows: DVKVTQSSRYLVKRTGEKVFLECVQDMDHENMFWYRQDPGLGLRLIYFSYDVKMKEKGDIPEGYSVSREKKERFSLILESASTNQTSMYLCASSPPGRAQHFGDGTRLSIL.

This clone turned up a few times. A junction boundary mismatches the germline segment, possibly from a read error. The rearrangement links TRBV28 to TRBJ1-2; TRBD1 is a possible D gene (6 bases). Germline V CDR1 and CDR2: MDHEN, SYDVKM. The CDR3 sequence is 12 residues long. The CDR3 DNA sequence: TGTGCCAGCAGTTTGGAAGGACAGCTAGCTATCTTC. It specifies CASSLEGQLAIF.

The rearrangement joins TRBV7-8 to TRBJ1-2, with D tentatively TRBD1 (5 bases). V was cut by 3 bases and J by 7 bases, with 15 bases left in between. CDR3 size: 14 residues. Germline CDR1 and CDR2: SGHVS and FQNEAQ. The CDR3 sequence: CASSFTGLRGGYTF. CDR3 DNA: TGTGCCAGCAGCTTCACAGGCCTAAGGGGTGGCTACACCTTC.

The chain is built from TRBV5-1 and TRBJ2-5; 9 nucleotides line up with TRBD2. This CDR3 comprises 16 residues. Germline CDR1 and CDR2: SGHRS and YFSETQ. Trimming removed 0 bases from V and 5 bases from J; junction bases left unmatched: 8. CDR3 protein: CASSLGLAVGIETQYF. The CDR3 DNA sequence: TGCGCCAGCAGCTTGGGACTAGCGGTCGGTATCGAGACCCAGTACTTC.

The chain combines TRBV5-5 with TRBJ1-4; TRBD1 matches at 7 bases. The length of the CDR3 is 14 residues. CDR1 and CDR2 from the germline V gene are SGHKS and YYEKEE (reference sequence). J lost 6 bases, V lost 0 bases, and 2 bases had no gene match. CDR3 coding DNA: TGTGCCAGCAGCTTGGGGACAGGATATGAAAAACTGTTTTTT. Translation gives CASSLGTGYEKLFF.

The V and J genes are TRBV5-4 and TRBJ2-5, with 12 bases aligning to TRBD2. Germline V gene data show CDR1 as SGHNT and CDR2 as YYREEE (reference sequence). With V trimmed by 4 bases and J by 5 bases, 12 bases remained unmatched. CDR3 length: 17 residues. The CDR3 loop reads CASSRRMGLAGGETQYF. DNA for the CDR3: TGTGCCAGCAGCCGAAGGATGGGACTAGCGGGCGGGGAGACCCAGTACTTC. Complete variable domain (other parts from reference TRBV5-4 and TRBJ2-5): ETGVTQSPTHLIKTRGQQVTLRCSSQSGHNTVSWYQQALGQGPQFIFQYYREEENGRGNFPPRFSGLQFPNYSSELNVNALELDDSALYLCASSRRMGLAGGETQYFGPGTRLLVL.

There are a few counts of this clone. The genes are TRBV6-1 and TRBJ1-5, with 9 bases matching TRBD1. After removal of 1 base from V and 4 bases from J, the junction contained 5 bases not matched to a gene. The CDR3 has 16 amino acids. Germline loops: CDR1 MNHNS, CDR2 SASEGT. CDR3 in DNA: TGTGCCAGCAGTGAAGGGGAGGGACAGGGTAATCAGCCCCAGCATTTT. It yields the protein CASSEGEGQGNQPQHF.

This clone was counted only a few times. The chain couples TRBV12-3 or TRBV12-4 to TRBJ1-4; 8 bases are shared with TRBD1. The CDR3 length is 13 residues. Losses at the gene ends were 6 bases for V and 8 bases for J; bases not matched to a gene: 5. CDR3 residues: CASRPGQGEKLFF. Written as DNA, the CDR3 is TGTGCCAGCAGACCTGGACAGGGAGAAAAACTGTTTTTT.

V gene TRBV9 combines with J gene TRBJ1-3; D is uncertain. The germline V and J ends were trimmed by 2 bases and 0 bases, with 9 bases remaining between them. Germline assignment: CDR1 SGDLS and CDR2 YYNGEE. This CDR3 contains 15 residues. The CDR3, as DNA: TGTGCCAGCAGCGTCAGGATCGGCTCTGGAAACACCATATATTTT. As protein: CASSVRIGSGNTIYF.

The V gene is TRBV6-6, the J gene TRBJ1-5; D not certain. Germline lookup yields CDR1 MNHNY and CDR2 SVGAGI (reference sequence). Trimming shortened V by 7 bases and J by 6 bases, and 13 bases separated the two germline ends. CDR3 length: 13 amino acids. The CDR3 bases are TGTGCCAGCACCCGGGGTGACATTCAGCCCCAGCATTTT. This translates into CASTRGDIQPQHF.

Note on this clone: Within the sample, other DNA sequences also encode this same CDR3. The CDR3 coding sequence is TGTGCCAGCAGCGTAGCTTTGGGGGGTCGGGGGCAGTACTTC. Its protein product is CASSVALGGRGQYF. The chain is built from TRBV9 and TRBJ2-7; tentative D call: TRBD2 (6 bases). Germline V gene sequence: CDR1 SGDLS, CDR2 YYNGEE. The CDR3 totals 14 residues. V was cut by 0 bases and J by 9 bases, with 16 bases left in between.

This chain links TRBV5-1 with TRBJ1-4, with D possibly being TRBD1 (5 bases). The CDR3 spans 16 residues. V shed 1 base and J shed 1 base, with 11 bases lying between them. The V gene's germline CDR1 is SGHRS and CDR2 YFSETQ. Here the CDR3 DNA reads TGCGCCAGCAGCTTGAATCGGGGGGTAACTAATGAAAAACTGTTTTTT. Translating it yields CASSLNRGVTNEKLFF.

The chain has TRBV5-4 and TRBJ1-2, with 7 bases aligning to TRBD1. Per the germline V gene, CDR1 is SGHNT and CDR2 is YYREEE (reference sequence). The trim removed 0 bases at V and 5 bases at J, leaving 4 bases unmatched. The CDR3 has 14 residues. The CDR3 is CASSLVQGNYGYTF. CDR3 bases: TGTGCCAGCAGCTTGGTACAGGGGAATTATGGCTACACCTTC.

This chain links TRBV10-3 with TRBJ1-1, with 10 positions matching TRBD1. J was trimmed by 1 base and V by 6 bases; bases with no gene match: 5. CDR1 is ENHRY and CDR2 is SYGVKD in the germline V gene. CDR3 length: 15 residues. This chain's CDR3 is CAIRPGQGKNTEAFF. The CDR3 DNA sequence: TGTGCCATCAGGCCGGGACAGGGGAAGAACACTGAAGCTTTCTTT.